This T cell receptor (beta chain) was sequenced for a study of beta chain features in type 1 diabetes (dated by TCRdb to the late 2010s). Concerning the study at large: Mean age, gender distribution, total cell number and subset yield did not differ between patients and healthy donors. A total of approximately 110,000,000 sorted cells were examined across all samples, and a strong correlation was observed between cell number per subset and RNA yield. The study compared TCRB repertoires of sorted circulating CD4+ T cell subsets between recently diagnosed type 1 diabetes patients and matched healthy donors. Regulatory and stem cell-like memory subsets were obtained from only 8 patients and roughly eight healthy donors, while naive and central memory subsets were obtained from all 30 or so donors. General findings and caveats noted by the study authors: Because small numbers of individuals were included in the HLA sub-analyses, any influence of HLA type on TCRB rearrangement was left unresolved. At VDJ recombination sites, patients with type 1 diabetes made fewer insertions and deleted more nucleotides, a pattern implying thymic rearrangement abnormalities. PCR might favor shorter templates, but patient and control samples were amplified and corrected together, so any skew would affect both groups equally. Because cDNA was sequenced instead of genomic DNA, highly expressing activated cells could be over-represented, though the groups showed no difference in activation or CD3 levels. Type 1 diabetes patients showed a moderate but significant shortening of TCRB CDR3 length in all four CD4+ subsets. Naive, central memory and regulatory TCRB repertoires appeared more similar among patients than among healthy donors.

From each donor, a single peripheral blood sample of around 0.12 L on average was drawn into heparinised tubes. Using a panel that included CD45RO, CCR7, CD25, CD127, CD95 and CD27, naive, central memory, regulatory and stem cell-like memory CD4+ T cells were sorted on a BD FACSAria II. A purity above 95% was achieved for all sorted populations. PBMCs were isolated right away by Lymphoprep density gradient centrifugation and were stained directly, without culture. So that batch effects would be minimized, each experiment stained and sorted samples in pairs, pairing one healthy donor with one patient. This clone was detected a few times. The antigen it recognizes is unknown. No base-level quality is on record; no much larger clone is a single base apart. Here V drops 0 bases and J drops 15 bases, and the junction holds 2 bases not matched to any gene. Spanning cysteine to phenylalanine, the CDR3 consists of 11 amino acids. Just the 33-base CDR3 DNA is kept, in frame starting at base 1. The germline V gene encodes CDR1 SGHDN and CDR2 FVKESK.

All of the isolated RNA was reverse transcribed with the High Capacity cDNA Reverse Transcription Kit, so expressed TCRB transcripts were sequenced. Deep immunoSEQ sequencing was applied to naive, central memory and regulatory T cell samples, giving an average of around 4 million total reads per sample. Sorted cells were lysed in RLT buffer and RNA was extracted with DNase-treated RNeasy Micro or Mini kits, depending on cell number. To prevent cross-contamination, each cell subset was processed individually, whereas patient and healthy donor samples were processed jointly. The immunoSEQ multiplex PCR was used to amplify TCRB sequences from cDNA, generating 87-bp fragments that spanned the CDR3 region. Amplicons were sequenced on the Illumina HiSeq platform. For the original study's pipeline: PCR bias was corrected computationally using synthetic template baselines, and reads within Hamming distance 2 were collapsed, with unmergeable singletons discarded. Reads were aligned to IMGT to assign V, D and J genes, CDR3 length, and insertions or deletions at six rearrangement sites. Clonotype counts were normalized to sorted cell number within each subset before computing true diversity and Gini coefficients with the tcR R package. The overlap coefficient, calculated on TCRB nucleotide sequences, was used to measure repertoire sharing. Out-of-frame TCRB sequences from naive cells were analyzed as a proxy for the pre-selection repertoire. Held by TCRdb, this immuneACCESS table contains in-frame sequences only and omits some clones. Under half of the omission traces to an unresolved V gene where checked; the cause of the rest is unknown. V and J calls plus clone size are reproduced from that table; the DNA served to infer D and trimming. The sample table records some 700,000 clones; around an eighth of these occur just once. 0.022% of the sample is taken by the ten largest.

The TCR sequence derives from a man aged 18 to 29 with type 1 diabetes. What was sequenced was naive CD4+ T cells from blood. The sample's cell subset or site label, decoded: true naive CD4+ T cells. The receptor chain draws on TRBV14 and TRBJ2-1, and 7 bases in between align with TRBD2. The CDR3 in this case is CASSQEGGPFF. The DNA sequence follows: TGTGCCAGCAGCCAAGAGGGAGGGCCGTTCTTC.